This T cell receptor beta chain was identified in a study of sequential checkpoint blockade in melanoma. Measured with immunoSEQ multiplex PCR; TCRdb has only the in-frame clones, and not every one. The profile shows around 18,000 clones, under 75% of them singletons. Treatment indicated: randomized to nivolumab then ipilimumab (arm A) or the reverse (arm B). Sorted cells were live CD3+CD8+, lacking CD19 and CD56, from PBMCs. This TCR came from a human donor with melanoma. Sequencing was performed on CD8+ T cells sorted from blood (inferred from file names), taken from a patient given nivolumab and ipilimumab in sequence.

CDR3 residues: CASSFSPGASNEQYF. The CDR3 bases are TGTGCCAGCAGCTTCTCCCCAGGGGCCAGTAACGAGCAGTACTTC. The chain recombines TRBV11-2 with TRBJ2-7; possibly TRBD1 for D (6 bases). The CDR3 runs 15 residues. V lost 3 bases and J 5 bases, leaving 17 bases between the germline ends. Looked up from germline, CDR1 is SGHAT and CDR2 is FQNNGV. The complete variable domain, with remaining parts taken from reference TRBV11-2 and TRBJ2-7, reads EAGVAQSPRYKIIEKRQSVAFWCNPISGHATLYWYQQILGQGPKLLIQFQNNGVVDDSQLPKDRFSAERLKGVDSTLKIQPAKLEDSAVYLCASSFSPGASNEQYFGPGTRLTVT.